This T cell receptor beta chain is drawn from a study of CD8+CD57+ T cells in acquired aplastic anemia. Study details: Each DNA sample taken from sorted CD4+ and CD8+ cells came to 2.5 to 4 ug on average.

The CDR3 sequence is 16 residues long. Germline V lookup: CDR1 SGHAT, CDR2 FQNNGV. V lost 5 bases, J lost 10 bases, and 10 bases stayed unmatched. All sequencing subjects had displayed CD8+CD57+ cell expansion on flow cytometry. The diagnosis in all patients was severe acquired aplastic anemia. Blood came from patients not yet given any therapy. Study outcomes and limitations: Patients shared twenty-nine CD8+ CDR3 sequences with controls.

About this clonotype: Its matching antigen is unknown.

The template for TCR beta VDJ and CDR3 sequence profiling was genomic DNA. TCRdb passed the reads through MiXCR, listing each CDR3 protein once. The profile covers about 190,000 distinct CDR3 sequences, with 40% to 50% appearing a single time and around 8.8% taken by the ten largest. Sequencing was carried out using sorted CD4+, CD8+, or CD8+CD57+ T cells (not recorded which) from PBMCs. The receptor's source is a human donor with aplastic anemia. The chain carries TRBV11-2 and TRBJ2-1; the match to TRBD2 covers 14 bases. The CDR3 DNA follows: TGTGCCAGCAGCCGGGGACTAGCGGGAGAGGCAAGGGAGCAGTTCTTC. Its protein is CASSRGLAGEAREQFF.